This T cell receptor beta chain is drawn from a study of cytomegalovirus exposure and HLA in healthy donors. Researchers ran the PCR with 60 Vbeta and 13 Jbeta primers. The table came from immunoSEQ multiplex PCR; TCRdb's copy has only in-frame clones and leaves some out. The sample yields tens of thousands of clones, around three quarters seen once. The study's findings and limits: The study labeled fewer than 200 TCR beta chains cytomegalovirus-associated. It was likely that a cluster of highly shared sequence variants was a sequencing artifact.

This clone was seen only once. Its specificity is unknown. The CDR3 consists of 18 residues. V lost 7 bases to trimming and J lost 4 bases, with 28 bases between them. The chain recombines TRBV23-1 with TRBJ1-2, with D perhaps TRBD1 (6 bases). TRBV23-1 is filed as an ORF, its function uncertain. Sequencing input: PBMCs. The sequence derives from a man younger than 40 in good health and CMV-seronegative. CDR3 DNA: TGCGCCAGCATCAAAACCGTCATCCAGGACAGTTTCTTCTATGGCTACACCTTC. This codes for CASIKTVIQDSFFYGYTF.